This T cell receptor beta chain was recovered during a study of cytomegalovirus exposure and HLA in healthy donors. Study outcomes and limitations: TCR beta V- and J-gene trimming was later associated with a missense DCLRE1C variant.

A note on this clone: The target antigen is unknown.

The CDR3 is made up of 16 amino acids. With 4 bases clipped from V and 7 bases from J, the junction kept 13 bases outside the gene matches. CDR1 is SGHVS, CDR2 FQNEAQ, per germline. Researchers ran the PCR with 60 Vbeta and 13 Jbeta primers. Authors' analysis steps: Among the unique TCR beta chains that a later analysis counted, about 79 million in all, about 11 million were shared. Sequenced by immunoSEQ multiplex PCR; TCRdb stores in-frame clones only, minus some. That table supplies the V and J calls and clone size; D and trimming were determined from the DNA. Reported are around 210,000 clones; the ten largest clones contain approximately 1%.

The sample consisted of PBMCs. The clonotype was recovered from a woman aged 25 to 45 in good health and CMV-seropositive. This rearrangement joins TRBV7-8 to TRBJ1-5, with 7 positions matching TRBD1. CDR3 residues: CASSSGTDFSGQPQHF. The DNA of the CDR3 is TGTGCCAGCAGCTCCGGGACAGATTTCTCCGGACAGCCCCAGCATTTT. The complete variable domain, with remaining parts taken from reference TRBV7-8 and TRBJ1-5, reads GAGVSQSPRYKVAKRGQDVALRCDPISGHVSLFWYQQALGQGPEFLTYFQNEAQLDKSGLPSDRFFAERPEGSVSTLKIQRTQQEDSAVYLCASSSGTDFSGQPQHFGDGTRLSIL.